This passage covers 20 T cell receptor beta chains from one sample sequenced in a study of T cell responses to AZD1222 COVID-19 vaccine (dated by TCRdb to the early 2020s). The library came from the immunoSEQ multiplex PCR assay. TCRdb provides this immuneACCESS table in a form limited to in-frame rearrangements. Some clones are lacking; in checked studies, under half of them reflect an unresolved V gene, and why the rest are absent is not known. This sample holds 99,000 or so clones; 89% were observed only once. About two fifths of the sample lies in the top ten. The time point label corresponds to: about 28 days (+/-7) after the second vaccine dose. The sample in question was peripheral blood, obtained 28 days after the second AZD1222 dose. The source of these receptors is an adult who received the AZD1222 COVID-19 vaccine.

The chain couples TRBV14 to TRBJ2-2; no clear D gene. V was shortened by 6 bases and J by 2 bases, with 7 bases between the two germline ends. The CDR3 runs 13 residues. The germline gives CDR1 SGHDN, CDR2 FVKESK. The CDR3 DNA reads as TGTGCCAGCAGGGCCTCTAACACCGGGGAGCTGTTTTTT. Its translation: CASRASNTGELFF.

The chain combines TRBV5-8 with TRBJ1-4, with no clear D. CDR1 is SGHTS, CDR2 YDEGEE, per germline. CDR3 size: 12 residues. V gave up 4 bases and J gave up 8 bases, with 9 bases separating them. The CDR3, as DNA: TGTGCCAGCAGCCCTCGGAGGGAAAAACTGTTTTTT. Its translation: CASSPRREKLFF.

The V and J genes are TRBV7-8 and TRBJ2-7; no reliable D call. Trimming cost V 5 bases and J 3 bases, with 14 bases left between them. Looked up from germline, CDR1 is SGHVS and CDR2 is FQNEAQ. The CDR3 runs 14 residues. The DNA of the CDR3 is TGTGCCAGCAGCACCCCTCTGGAAAACTACGAGCAGTACTTC. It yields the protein CASSTPLENYEQYF.

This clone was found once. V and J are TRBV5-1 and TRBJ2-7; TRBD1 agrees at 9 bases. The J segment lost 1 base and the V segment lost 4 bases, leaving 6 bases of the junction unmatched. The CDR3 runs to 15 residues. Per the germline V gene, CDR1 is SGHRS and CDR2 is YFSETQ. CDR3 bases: TGCGCCAGCAGCAACCGGGACAGGGCTTCCTACGAGCAGTACTTC. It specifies CASSNRDRASYEQYF.

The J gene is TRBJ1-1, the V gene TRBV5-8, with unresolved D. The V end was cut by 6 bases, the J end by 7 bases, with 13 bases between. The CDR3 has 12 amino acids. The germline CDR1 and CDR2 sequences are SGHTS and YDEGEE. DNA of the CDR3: TGTGCCAGCAACCTAAGGGTGGGTGAAGCTTTCTTT. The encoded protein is CASNLRVGEAFF.

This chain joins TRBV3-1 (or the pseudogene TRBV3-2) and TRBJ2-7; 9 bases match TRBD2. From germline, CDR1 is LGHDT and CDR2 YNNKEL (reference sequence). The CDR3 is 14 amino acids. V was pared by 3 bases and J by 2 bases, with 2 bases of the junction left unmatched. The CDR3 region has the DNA TGTGCCAGCAGCCAGACTAGCGGAACCTACGAGCAGTACTTC. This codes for CASSQTSGTYEQYF.

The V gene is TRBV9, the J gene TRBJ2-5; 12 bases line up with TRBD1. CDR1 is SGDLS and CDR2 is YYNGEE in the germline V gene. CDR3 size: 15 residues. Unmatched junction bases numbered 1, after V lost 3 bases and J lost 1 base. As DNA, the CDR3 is TGTGCCAGCAGCGAGGGACAGGGGGCCCAAGAGACCCAGTACTTC. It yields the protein CASSEGQGAQETQYF.

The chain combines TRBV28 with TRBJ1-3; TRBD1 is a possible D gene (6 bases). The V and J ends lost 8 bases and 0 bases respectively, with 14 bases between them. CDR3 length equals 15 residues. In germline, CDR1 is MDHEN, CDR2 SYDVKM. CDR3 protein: CASRTARSSGNTIYF. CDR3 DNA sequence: TGTGCCAGCCGGACAGCGCGGAGCTCTGGAAACACCATATATTTT. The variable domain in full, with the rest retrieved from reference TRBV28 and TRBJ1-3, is DVKVTQSSRYLVKRTGEKVFLECVQDMDHENMFWYRQDPGLGLRLIYFSYDVKMKEKGDIPEGYSVSREKKERFSLILESASTNQTSMYLCASRTARSSGNTIYFGEGSWLTVV.

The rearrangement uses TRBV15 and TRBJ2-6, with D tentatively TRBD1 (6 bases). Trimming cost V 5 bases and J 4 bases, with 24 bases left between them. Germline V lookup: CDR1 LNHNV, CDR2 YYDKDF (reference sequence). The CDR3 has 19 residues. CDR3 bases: TGTGCCACCAGCTCAGTTCAGGGGCAGGATCGTGCGGGGGCCAACGTCCTGACTTTC. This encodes CATSSVQGQDRAGANVLTF.

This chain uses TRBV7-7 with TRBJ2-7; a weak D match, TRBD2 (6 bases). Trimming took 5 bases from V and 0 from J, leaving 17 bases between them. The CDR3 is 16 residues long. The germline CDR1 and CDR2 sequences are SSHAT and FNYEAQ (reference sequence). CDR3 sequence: CASSPGLAGTSYEQYF. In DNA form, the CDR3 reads TGTGCCAGCAGCCCAGGACTTGCGGGGACCTCCTACGAGCAGTACTTC.

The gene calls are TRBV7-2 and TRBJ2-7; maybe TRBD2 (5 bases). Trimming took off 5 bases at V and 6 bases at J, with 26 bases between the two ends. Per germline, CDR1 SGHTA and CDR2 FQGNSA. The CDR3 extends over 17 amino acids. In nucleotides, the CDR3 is TGTGCCAGCAGCCTCACCCTCCGAGCGGCTGGGGAAAGCGAGCAGTACTTC. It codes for CASSLTLRAAGESEQYF.

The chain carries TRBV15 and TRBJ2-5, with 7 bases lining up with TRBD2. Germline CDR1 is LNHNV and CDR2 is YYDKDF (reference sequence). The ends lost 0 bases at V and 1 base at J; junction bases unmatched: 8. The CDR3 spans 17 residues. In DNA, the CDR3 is TGTGCCACCAGCAGAGATCGTGGCGGGAGACCCCAAGAGACCCAGTACTTC. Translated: CATSRDRGGRPQETQYF.

The CDR3 coding sequence is TGTGCCACCCGTAGGGGTCTTCAGCCCCAGCATTTT. Translation gives CATRRGLQPQHF. The chain links TRBV28 to TRBJ1-5, with D possibly TRBD1 on 5 matching bases. CDR1 and CDR2 from the germline V gene are MDHEN and SYDVKM. The CDR3 runs 12 residues. The V and J ends lost 10 bases and 6 bases respectively, with 13 bases between them.

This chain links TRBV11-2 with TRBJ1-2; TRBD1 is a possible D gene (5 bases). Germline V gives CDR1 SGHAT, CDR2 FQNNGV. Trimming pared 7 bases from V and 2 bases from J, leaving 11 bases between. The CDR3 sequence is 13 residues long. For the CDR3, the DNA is TGTGCCAGCACCGGGGGAGGAAACTATGGCTACACCTTC. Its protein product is CASTGGGNYGYTF.

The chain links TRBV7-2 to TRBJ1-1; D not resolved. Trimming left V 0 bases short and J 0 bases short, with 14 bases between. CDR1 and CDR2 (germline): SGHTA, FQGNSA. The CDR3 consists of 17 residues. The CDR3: CASSLALKGAMNTEAFF. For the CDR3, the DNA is TGTGCCAGCAGCTTAGCGTTAAAGGGAGCCATGAACACTGAAGCTTTCTTT.

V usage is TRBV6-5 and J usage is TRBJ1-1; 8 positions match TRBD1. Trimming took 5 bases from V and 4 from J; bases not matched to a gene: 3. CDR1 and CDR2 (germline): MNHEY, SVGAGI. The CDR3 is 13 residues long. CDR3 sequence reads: CASSPGGVTEAFF. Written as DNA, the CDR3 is TGTGCCAGCAGTCCAGGGGGCGTCACTGAAGCTTTCTTT.

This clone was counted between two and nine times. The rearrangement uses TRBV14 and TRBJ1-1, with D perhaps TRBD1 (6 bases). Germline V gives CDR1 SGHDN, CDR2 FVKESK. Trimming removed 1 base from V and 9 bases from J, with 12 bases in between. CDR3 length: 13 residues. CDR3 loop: CASSQGGAGKAFF. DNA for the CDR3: TGTGCCAGCAGCCAAGGGGGGGCAGGGAAAGCTTTCTTT.

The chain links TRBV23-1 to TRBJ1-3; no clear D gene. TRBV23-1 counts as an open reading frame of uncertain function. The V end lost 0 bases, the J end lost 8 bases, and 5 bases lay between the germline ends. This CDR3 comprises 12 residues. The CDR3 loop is CASSQSGYTIYF. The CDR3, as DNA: TGCGCCAGCAGTCAATCTGGTTACACCATATATTTT.

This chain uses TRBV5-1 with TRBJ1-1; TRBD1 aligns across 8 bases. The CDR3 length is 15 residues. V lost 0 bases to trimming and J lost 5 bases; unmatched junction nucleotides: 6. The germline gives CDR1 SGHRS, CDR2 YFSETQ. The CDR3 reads CASSLASQGATEAFF. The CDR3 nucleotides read TGCGCCAGCAGCTTGGCCAGTCAGGGGGCAACTGAAGCTTTCTTT. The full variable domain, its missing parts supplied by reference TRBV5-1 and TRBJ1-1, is KAGVTQTPRYLIKTRGQQVTLSCSPISGHRSVSWYQQTPGQGLQFLFEYFSETQRNKGNFPGRFSGRQFSNSRSEMNVSTLELGDSALYLCASSLASQGATEAFFGQGTRLTVV.

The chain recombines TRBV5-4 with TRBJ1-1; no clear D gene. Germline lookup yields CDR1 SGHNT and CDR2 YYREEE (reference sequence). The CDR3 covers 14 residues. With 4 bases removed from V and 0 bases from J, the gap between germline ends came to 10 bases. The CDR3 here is CASSLPQMNTEAFF. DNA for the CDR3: TGTGCCAGCAGCCTCCCCCAGATGAACACTGAAGCTTTCTTT.